Below, 20 T cell receptor beta chains from the same sample are listed, as sequenced in a study of cytomegalovirus exposure and HLA in healthy donors. Primers for the PCR totalled 60 Vbeta and 13 Jbeta. The assay was immunoSEQ multiplex PCR, and TCRdb's table has in-frame clones only and misses some. This table has approximately 150,000 clones, around four fifths appearing once. Sequencing was carried out using PBMCs. These receptors originate from a woman in her forties or fifties in good health and CMV-seropositive.

The gene calls are TRBV7-9 and TRBJ1-2; possible D gene TRBD1, 6 bases. Germline CDR1 reads SEHNR; CDR2 reads FQNEAQ (reference sequence). The CDR3 runs to 15 residues. V shed 8 bases and J shed 6 bases, with 22 bases lying between them. DNA of the CDR3: TGTGCCAGCCAAGGGGGGGAAGGTACCCTAAATGGCTACACCTTC. Its translation is CASQGGEGTLNGYTF.

The chain is built from TRBV23-1 and TRBJ1-5, with 11 bases matching TRBD1. TRBV23-1 is an open reading frame whose function is uncertain. The V and J ends lost 0 bases and 3 bases, in that order; junction bases with no gene match: 7. CDR3 length: 18 amino acids. CDR3 coding DNA: TGCGCCAGCAGTCAATCGCGTGGAGGACAGGGGGCCAATCAGCCCCAGCATTTT. Encoded protein: CASSQSRGGQGANQPQHF.

The rearrangement joins TRBV30 to TRBJ1-1; the D is unclear. Deletions cut 2 bases from V and 0 bases from J, with 10 bases between. From germline, CDR1 is GTSNPN and CDR2 SVGIG (reference sequence). CDR3 length equals 14 residues. The CDR3 is CAWSLPRVNTEAFF. DNA for the CDR3: TGTGCCTGGAGTCTCCCCCGGGTGAACACTGAAGCTTTCTTT.

The V gene is TRBV30, the J gene TRBJ1-6; 9 bases align to TRBD1. The CDR3 covers 17 residues. The V gene end was trimmed by 5 bases and the J gene end by 0 bases; junction bases not matched to a gene: 8. CDR1 GTSNPN and CDR2 SVGIG come from the germline V gene (reference sequence). The CDR3, as DNA: TGTGCCTGGGATCCGGGACAGGGCCCCTCCTATAATTCACCCCTCCACTTT. It yields the protein CAWDPGQGPSYNSPLHF.

The chain is built from TRBV19 and TRBJ1-1; 8 bases map to TRBD1. The V segment lost 4 bases and the J segment 0 bases; nucleotides outside the gene matches: 4. CDR3 length: 15 amino acids. Germline loops: CDR1 LNHDA, CDR2 SQIVND (reference sequence). The CDR3 nucleotides are TGTGCCAGTAGTACCCGGACAGGGATGAACACTGAAGCTTTCTTT. Translation: CASSTRTGMNTEAFF.

This sequence joins TRBV13 and TRBJ2-2, with D unresolved. V was cut by 5 bases and J by 5 bases, with 9 bases left in between. This CDR3 contains 13 residues. The V gene's germline CDR1 is PRHDT and CDR2 FYEKMQ (reference sequence). The CDR3 coding sequence is TGTGCCAGCAGCAGCTATGTGACCGGGGAGCTGTTTTTT. Translation: CASSSYVTGELFF.

The chain joins TRBV4-2 to TRBJ1-4, with D possibly TRBD1 on 6 matching bases. Trimming left V 1 base short and J 10 bases short, with 16 bases between. The CDR3 is 15 amino acids. Germline values: CDR1 LGHNA, CDR2 YNFKEQ. The CDR3: CASSQARGTPRKLFF. The CDR3, as DNA: TGTGCCAGCAGCCAAGCGAGAGGGACACCGAGAAAACTGTTTTTT.

The chain employs TRBV10-3 and TRBJ2-3; the match to TRBD2 covers 11 bases. Germline V gene sequence: CDR1 ENHRY, CDR2 SYGVKD. The trim removed 7 bases at V and 3 bases at J, leaving 18 bases unmatched. CDR3 size: 19 residues. This chain's CDR3 is CAITPSPVAGGVVTDTQYF. For the CDR3, the DNA is TGTGCCATCACCCCATCCCCGGTAGCGGGGGGGGTAGTGACAGATACGCAGTATTTT.

This rearrangement joins TRBV9 to TRBJ2-3; 9 positions match TRBD2. The germline V gene encodes CDR1 SGDLS and CDR2 YYNGEE. The CDR3 consists of 15 residues. The V and J ends lost 0 bases and 1 base, in that order; junction bases with no gene match: 0. This chain's CDR3 is CASSVGTSGTDTQYF. CDR3 DNA: TGTGCCAGCAGCGTAGGGACTAGCGGCACAGATACGCAGTATTTT. Filled out from reference TRBV9 and TRBJ2-3, the complete variable domain reads DSGVTQTPKHLITATGQRVTLRCSPRSGDLSVYWYQQSLDQGLQFLIQYYNGEERAKGNILERFSAQQFPDLHSELNLSSLELGDSALYFCASSVGTSGTDTQYFGPGTRLTVL.

This chain joins TRBV7-3 and TRBJ2-6; 9 bases fit TRBD1. V lost 1 base and J lost 2; bases outside the gene matches: 3. The CDR3 sequence is 17 residues long. Germline V gene lookup returns CDR1 SGHTA and CDR2 FQGTGA. CDR3 DNA sequence: TGTGCCAGCAGCTTAAGACAGGGGGGCACTGGGGCCAACGTCCTGACTTTC. As protein: CASSLRQGGTGANVLTF.

The chain joins TRBV6-5 to TRBJ1-1, with D maybe TRBD1 (5 bases). Germline V gene sequence: CDR1 MNHEY, CDR2 SVGAGI. Between the trimmed V and J ends, which lost 1 base and 5 bases, there was a span of 14 bases. This CDR3 comprises 15 residues. The DNA for the CDR3 is TGTGCCAGCAGTTACTGGGCAGGCGGGGGGACTGAAGCTTTCTTT. This gives the protein CASSYWAGGGTEAFF.

This chain joins TRBV6-6 and TRBJ1-3; the D is unclear. The V and J ends lost 8 bases and 3 bases respectively, with 11 bases between them. CDR3 length: 13 amino acids. Germline CDR1 reads MNHNY; CDR2 reads SVGAGI (reference sequence). The CDR3, as DNA: TGTGCCAGCTCCCTGGCAGATGGAAACACCATATATTTT. It yields the protein CASSLADGNTIYF.

The gene calls are TRBV9 and TRBJ2-3, with 7 positions matching TRBD2. V dropped 0 bases and J dropped 6; count of bases not matched to a gene: 10. Germline V lookup: CDR1 SGDLS, CDR2 YYNGEE. The CDR3 extends over 16 amino acids. DNA of the CDR3: TGTGCCAGCAGCGTAGCGGGCGGGGGAGGAGGGGATACGCAGTATTTT. Its protein is CASSVAGGGGGDTQYF. Supplemented by reference TRBV9 and TRBJ2-3, the full variable domain reads DSGVTQTPKHLITATGQRVTLRCSPRSGDLSVYWYQQSLDQGLQFLIQYYNGEERAKGNILERFSAQQFPDLHSELNLSSLELGDSALYFCASSVAGGGGGDTQYFGPGTRLTVL.

V is TRBV7-7 and J is TRBJ2-1; 8 positions agree with TRBD1. This CDR3 region has 14 residues. The trim removed 5 bases at V and 9 bases at J, leaving 9 bases unmatched. Germline V gene data show CDR1 as SSHAT and CDR2 as FNYEAQ (reference sequence). Written as DNA, the CDR3 is TGTGCCAGCAGCCAAAGGACAGGGTCCACTGAGCAGTTCTTC. Translated, it gives CASSQRTGSTEQFF.

Only one count was recorded for this clone. CDR3 region: CASSPQSGGTEAFF. Here the CDR3 DNA reads TGTGCCAGTAGTCCACAAAGTGGCGGCACTGAAGCTTTCTTT. This chain links TRBV19 with TRBJ1-1; D is uncertain. CDR1 and CDR2 (germline): LNHDA, SQIVND (reference sequence). The CDR3 spans 14 residues. The V and J ends lost 5 bases and 4 bases respectively, with 14 bases between them.

V gene TRBV14 combines with J gene TRBJ1-2, with TRBD1 matching over 7 bases. The CDR3 runs to 14 residues. V shed 4 bases and J 4 bases; nucleotides not matched to a gene: 6. Germline CDR1 and CDR2: SGHDN and FVKESK. CDR3 protein: CASSLYRDSYGYTF. CDR3 nucleotide sequence: TGTGCCAGCAGCCTCTACCGGGACAGCTATGGCTACACCTTC.

V usage is TRBV27 and J usage is TRBJ2-7, with 8 bases lining up with TRBD1. V lost 6 bases and J lost 2; bases outside the gene matches: 0. From germline, CDR1 is MNHEY and CDR2 SMNVEV (reference sequence). This CDR3 has 12 amino acids. The CDR3 sequence is CASRQGAYEQYF. The CDR3 DNA sequence: TGTGCCAGCAGACAGGGGGCCTACGAGCAGTACTTC.

The chain uses TRBV20-1 and TRBJ1-2; D is undetermined. CDR1 DFQATT and CDR2 SNEGSKA come from the germline V gene (reference sequence). This CDR3 is built from 11 residues. V lost 2 bases and J lost 8, with 9 bases in between. The CDR3 protein is CSARIQAGYTF. The CDR3 nucleotides are TGCAGTGCTAGAATCCAGGCGGGCTACACCTTC.

The chain joins TRBV1 to TRBJ1-1. TRBV1 is classified as a pseudogene. The CDR3 spans 16 residues. CDR3 loop: CTSSQDNRGMNTEAFF. CDR3 coding DNA: TGCACCAGCAGCCAAGATAATCGGGGGATGAACACTGAAGCTTTCTTT.

The chain links TRBV5-1 to TRBJ2-3, with 16 bases lining up with TRBD2. Germline CDR1 SGHRS, CDR2 YFSETQ. CDR3 size: 16 residues. V shed 4 bases, J shed 4 bases, and the junction held 3 bases outside the gene matches. The CDR3 reads CASSQGLAGGSDTQYF. The CDR3, as DNA: TGCGCCAGCAGCCAGGGACTAGCGGGGGGGTCAGATACGCAGTATTTT.